These 20 T cell receptor beta chains originate from one sample sequenced in a study of blood T cell dynamics during melanoma immunotherapy. Sequenced by immunoSEQ multiplex PCR; TCRdb stores in-frame clones only, minus some. Of more than 9,000 clones listed, about 89% are singletons. The time point is: week 3, after first cycle of checkpoint inhibitor. The material was blood, obtained from a patient treated with checkpoint blockade. These receptors were collected from a human donor with melanoma.

The CDR3: CASSLGRRARANEKLFF. CDR3 coding DNA: TGTGCCAGCAGCTTGGGCAGACGAGCTCGGGCTAATGAAAAACTGTTTTTT. V is TRBV7-8 and J is TRBJ1-4; D remains unclear. V lost 3 bases to trimming and J lost 3 bases, with 17 bases between them. The CDR3 is 17 residues long. CDR1 is SGHVS, CDR2 FQNEAQ, per germline.

This clone was observed a handful of times. The V and J genes are TRBV21-1 and TRBJ1-5. TRBV21-1 is listed as a pseudogene. The CDR3 extends over 9 amino acids. The CDR3 region is CASVQPQHF. CDR3 sequence (DNA): TGTGCCAGCGTGCAGCCCCAGCATTTT.

The rearrangement links TRBV4-1 to TRBJ1-5, with TRBD1 as a possible D gene (5 bases). Germline V gene sequence: CDR1 MGHRA, CDR2 YSYEKL. Trimming removed 0 bases from V and 4 bases from J, with 7 bases in between. This CDR3 comprises 14 residues. CDR3 nucleotides: TGCGCCAGCAGCCAAGATTGGGGGAATCAGCCCCAGCATTTT. Encoded protein: CASSQDWGNQPQHF.

This chain connects TRBV7-6 to TRBJ2-7; no definite D call. Germline CDR1 and CDR2: SGHVS and FNYEAQ. This CDR3 is built from 14 residues. V shed 5 bases and J shed 5 bases, with 16 bases lying between them. As DNA, the CDR3 is TGTGCCAGCAGCCCACGACACGGCTGGGACGAGCAGTACTTC. This gives the protein CASSPRHGWDEQYF.

The V call is TRBV19, the J call TRBJ1-1; possible D gene TRBD1, 5 bases. This CDR3 is built from 16 residues. CDR1 is LNHDA and CDR2 is SQIVND in the germline V gene (reference sequence). V lost 4 bases and J 0 bases, leaving 15 bases between the germline ends. The CDR3 DNA reads as TGTGCCAGTAGTACCAGGGTGGGTAGCATGAACACTGAAGCTTTCTTT. As protein: CASSTRVGSMNTEAFF.

V gene TRBV19 combines with J gene TRBJ1-6, with D possibly being TRBD1 (5 bases). The CDR3 spans 15 residues. V was cut by 5 bases and J by 0 bases, with 8 bases left in between. Per germline, CDR1 LNHDA and CDR2 SQIVND (reference sequence). CDR3 nucleotides: TGTGCCAGTAGTGCGACAGCCTCCTATAATTCACCCCTCCACTTT. This sequence encodes CASSATASYNSPLHF.

The chain employs TRBV7-2 and TRBJ2-1; 9 bases are shared with TRBD1. The CDR3 covers 14 residues. The germline CDR1 and CDR2 sequences are SGHTA and FQGNSA. V was clipped by 5 bases and J by 8 bases; unmatched bases: 7. DNA for the CDR3: TGTGCCAGCAGCCCTAGGACAGGGGTATATGAGCAGTTCTTC. Residues: CASSPRTGVYEQFF.

This chain links TRBV4-1 with TRBJ2-3; TRBD2 matches at 10 bases. From germline, CDR1 is MGHRA and CDR2 YSYEKL. The V segment lost 1 base and the J segment 0 bases; nucleotides outside the gene matches: 13. CDR3 length equals 20 residues. DNA for the CDR3: TGCGCCAGCAGCCAAGGACCCAGCGGGGGGGCAGTTGTTAGCACAGATACGCAGTATTTT. Its translation is CASSQGPSGGAVVSTDTQYF.

V and J are TRBV7-8 and TRBJ2-3, with 14 bases that match TRBD2. The CDR3 runs to 17 residues. V was clipped by 5 bases and J by 2 bases; unmatched bases: 6. The germline CDR1 and CDR2 sequences are SGHVS and FQNEAQ. CDR3 nucleotide sequence: TGTGCCAGCAGCAGACTAGCGGGGGGGATCCTCACAGATACGCAGTATTTT. Protein sequence: CASSRLAGGILTDTQYF.

This clone occurred a few times. CDR3 bases: TGTGCCAGCAGCGTGGACAGGGGGGCCTATGGCTACACCTTC. Residues: CASSVDRGAYGYTF. This rearrangement joins TRBV5-5 to TRBJ1-2; TRBD1 aligns across 10 bases. This CDR3 has 14 residues. The V and J ends lost 4 bases and 4 bases, in that order; junction bases with no gene match: 4. From germline, CDR1 is SGHKS and CDR2 YYEKEE (reference sequence).

As regards this clone: The same CDR3 is also encoded by other DNA sequences in this sample. V is TRBV6-1 and J is TRBJ1-3, with D tentatively TRBD1 (5 bases). Germline V lookup: CDR1 MNHNS, CDR2 SASEGT. The CDR3 consists of 16 residues. V dropped 0 bases and J dropped 0 bases, with 9 bases sitting between them. CDR3 residues: CASSEAGTNSGNTIYF. In nucleotides, the CDR3 is TGTGCCAGCAGTGAAGCGGGGACGAACTCTGGAAACACCATATATTTT.

The chain couples TRBV5-1 to TRBJ2-5; perhaps TRBD1 as D (5 bases). The CDR3 contains 15 residues. V was pared by 0 bases and J by 2 bases, with 11 bases between. Germline V gene data show CDR1 as SGHRS and CDR2 as YFSETQ. The CDR3 bases are TGCGCCAGCAGCTTGGCCGACAGATATCAAGAGACCCAGTACTTC. Translation gives CASSLADRYQETQYF.

This chain uses TRBV4-3 with TRBJ2-1; weak D call: TRBD2 (6 bases). Per the germline V gene, CDR1 is LGHNA and CDR2 is YSLEER. The length of the CDR3 is 16 residues. The V gene lost 0 bases and the J gene lost 5 bases, with 14 bases spanning the gap. The CDR3 loop is CASSQDHTGEHNEQFF. In DNA form, the CDR3 reads TGCGCCAGCAGCCAAGATCATACGGGGGAACACAATGAGCAGTTCTTC.

This clone was recorded only once. The rearrangement uses TRBV18 and TRBJ1-4, with TRBD1 matching over 7 bases. J was trimmed by 8 bases and V by 2 bases; bases with no gene match: 8. CDR1 is KGHSH, CDR2 LQKENI, per germline. There are 15 residues in the CDR3. CDR3 residues: CASSPNTGDGEKLFF. The CDR3 coding sequence is TGTGCCAGCTCACCAAATACAGGGGACGGCGAAAAACTGTTTTTT.

The chain employs TRBV9 and TRBJ2-1; D possibly corresponds to TRBD1 (5 bases). The germline CDR1 and CDR2 sequences are SGDLS and YYNGEE. V lost 0 bases and J 8 bases, leaving 15 bases between the germline ends. The CDR3 is 15 amino acids. CDR3 DNA sequence: TGTGCCAGCAGCGTAGAGTGGCAGGGTAAGGATGAGCAGTTCTTC. It encodes CASSVEWQGKDEQFF.

The V gene is TRBV10-1, the J gene TRBJ1-6; D is undetermined. The ends were cut back, 3 bases at V and 7 bases at J, with 4 bases in the middle. There are 12 residues in the CDR3. Germline CDR1 reads WNHNN; CDR2 reads SYGVQD (reference sequence). The CDR3 is CASSDGNSPLHF. Here the CDR3 DNA reads TGCGCCAGCAGTGATGGGAATTCACCCCTCCACTTT.

The gene calls are TRBV19 and TRBJ1-1, with a weak D call TRBD1 (5 bases). This CDR3 is 14 amino acids long. Per germline, CDR1 LNHDA and CDR2 SQIVND (reference sequence). With 7 bases removed from V and 0 bases from J, the gap between germline ends came to 12 bases. CDR3 sequence reads: CASKGRTLNTEAFF. As DNA, the CDR3 is TGTGCCAGTAAGGGTCGGACATTGAACACTGAAGCTTTCTTT.

This clone was seen only once. The chain couples TRBV5-8 to TRBJ1-5; D call uncertain. This CDR3 has 13 residues. Between the trimmed V and J ends, which lost 5 bases and 3 bases, there was a span of 9 bases. CDR1 and CDR2 from the germline V gene are SGHTS and YDEGEE. CDR3 coding DNA: TGTGCCAGCAGGGCAGTCAACAATCAGCCCCAGCATTTT. Translated: CASRAVNNQPQHF.

J is TRBJ2-2 and V is TRBV5-5; TRBD1 aligns across 8 bases. The CDR3 spans 15 residues. The ends lost 3 bases at V and 5 bases at J; junction bases unmatched: 6. Germline CDR1 reads SGHKS; CDR2 reads YYEKEE (reference sequence). The CDR3 is CASSWTGTGTGELFF. In DNA form, the CDR3 reads TGTGCCAGCAGCTGGACAGGGACGGGTACCGGGGAGCTGTTTTTT.

The chain uses TRBV10-3 and TRBJ1-1, with a weak D call TRBD1 (5 bases). Trimming took off 3 bases at V and 5 bases at J, with 10 bases between the two ends. The CDR3 runs 13 residues. Germline-derived CDR1 and CDR2 are ENHRY and SYGVKD. The DNA for the CDR3 is TGTGCCATCAGTGACGGGGCCGGAACTGAAGCTTTCTTT. It codes for CAISDGAGTEAFF.